A single sample is the source of the 19 T cell receptor beta chains below, sequenced in a study of cytomegalovirus exposure and HLA in healthy donors. Use of 60 Vbeta and 13 Jbeta primers characterized the PCR. Libraries were prepared by immunoSEQ multiplex PCR; TCRdb keeps only in-frame clonotypes and omits some of them. This table has around 170,000 clones, 75% to 85% appearing once. The sample taken for sequencing was PBMCs. These receptors originate from a man in his late teens or twenties in good health and CMV-seronegative.

This clone showed up just a few times. The rearrangement uses TRBV7-2 and TRBJ2-7; the match to TRBD2 covers 8 bases. Germline V gene data show CDR1 as SGHTA and CDR2 as FQGNSA. With V trimmed by 3 bases and J by 2 bases, 6 bases remained unmatched. The CDR3 totals 15 residues. Here the CDR3 DNA reads TGTGCCAGCAGCTTCGCCGGGACTAGGGCCTACGAGCAGTACTTC. It specifies CASSFAGTRAYEQYF. Using reference TRBV7-2 and TRBJ2-7 for the parts outside the CDR3, the full variable domain is GAGVSQSPSNKVTEKGKDVELRCDPISGHTALYWYRQSLGQGLEFLIYFQGNSAPDKSGLPSDRFSAERTGGSVSTLTIQRTQQEDSAVYLCASSFAGTRAYEQYFGPGTRLTVT.

The V call is TRBV5-6, the J call TRBJ2-5; D ambiguous. The J call may not be correct, given that the DNA end is closer to TRBJ2-7. Germline values: CDR1 SGHDT, CDR2 YYEEEE. CDR3 length: 12 amino acids. In DNA, the CDR3 is TGTGCCAGCAGCTTAACCGTTTACGAGCAGTACTTC. Translating gives CASSLTVYEQYF.

The V call is TRBV7-2, the J call TRBJ2-5; 16 bases match TRBD2. Germline lookup yields CDR1 SGHTA and CDR2 FQGNSA. Germline trimming cut 5 bases from V and 1 base from J; bases unmatched to any gene: 7. The CDR3 length is 18 residues. This chain's CDR3 is CASSQPGLAGGAQETQYF. The CDR3 DNA reads as TGTGCCAGCAGCCAACCGGGACTAGCGGGGGGGGCCCAAGAGACCCAGTACTTC.

This clone came up a few times. V gene TRBV30 combines with J gene TRBJ1-1; D perhaps matches TRBD1 (5 bases). CDR3 length: 13 amino acids. Trimming pared 1 base from V and 1 base from J, leaving 7 bases between. CDR1 and CDR2 (germline): GTSNPN, SVGIG (reference sequence). Here the CDR3 reads CAWSGQSNTEAFF. Here the CDR3 DNA reads TGTGCCTGGAGTGGACAGTCGAACACTGAAGCTTTCTTT.

This clone was detected only a few times. The V gene is TRBV6-6, the J gene TRBJ1-5; no reliable D call. CDR1 is MNHNY, CDR2 SVGAGI, per germline (reference sequence). This CDR3 has 13 amino acids. V lost 0 bases to trimming and J lost 7 bases, with 7 bases between them. The CDR3 loop reads CASSYSSRQPQHF. Written as DNA, the CDR3 is TGTGCCAGCAGTTACTCCTCGCGGCAGCCCCAGCATTTT.

This clone was picked up one time. CDR3 in DNA: TGTGCCAGCAGCTTAGTTGGGGCACTGAACACTGAAGCTTTCTTT. Encoded protein: CASSLVGALNTEAFF. The V call is TRBV5-6, the J call TRBJ1-1; D possibly corresponds to TRBD1 (5 bases). The V gene's germline CDR1 is SGHDT and CDR2 YYEEEE. V shed 2 bases and J shed 0 bases, with 11 bases lying between them. There are 15 residues in the CDR3.

The gene calls are TRBV19 and TRBJ1-5; possible D gene TRBD1, 5 bases. This CDR3 is 15 amino acids long. Trimming left V 3 bases short and J 7 bases short, with 16 bases between. Germline loops: CDR1 LNHDA, CDR2 SQIVND (reference sequence). CDR3 sequence (DNA): TGTGCCAGTAGTATGGCTCAGGGTTTTGGGCAGCCCCAGCATTTT. Translating gives CASSMAQGFGQPQHF.

This sequence joins TRBV15 and TRBJ1-1; D not resolved. The CDR3 totals 14 residues. V was shortened by 0 bases and J by 1 base, with 6 bases between the two germline ends. The germline CDR1 and CDR2 sequences are LNHNV and YYDKDF (reference sequence). CDR3 coding DNA: TGTGCCACCAGCAGAGATTCAGGGAACACTGAAGCTTTCTTT. Encoded protein: CATSRDSGNTEAFF. Variable domain in full (rest from reference TRBV15 and TRBJ1-1): DAMVIQNPRYQVTQFGKPVTLSCSQTLNHNVMYWYQQKSSQAPKLLFHYYDKDFNNEADTPDNFQSRRPNTSFCFLDIRSPGLGDTAMYLCATSRDSGNTEAFFGQGTRLTVV.

This clone was counted a few times. The J gene is TRBJ2-2, the V gene TRBV30; TRBD2 is a possible D gene (6 bases). Germline CDR1 is GTSNPN and CDR2 is SVGIG (reference sequence). This CDR3 spans 16 amino acids. Trimming took off 2 bases at V and 1 base at J, with 14 bases between the two ends. CDR3 nucleotides: TGTGCCTGGAGTCATGGAGGGATCGTGAACACCGGGGAGCTGTTTTTT. The encoded protein is CAWSHGGIVNTGELFF.

The rearrangement links TRBV9 to TRBJ2-1; D possibly corresponds to TRBD2 (6 bases). This CDR3 has 15 amino acids. Germline loops: CDR1 SGDLS, CDR2 YYNGEE. Trimming took 4 bases from V and 1 from J, leaving 12 bases between them. CDR3 loop: CASSLLAGSYNEQFF. DNA of the CDR3: TGTGCCAGCAGCTTACTAGCTGGGTCCTACAATGAGCAGTTCTTC. Looking up the rest from reference TRBV9 and TRBJ2-1 gives the full variable domain: DSGVTQTPKHLITATGQRVTLRCSPRSGDLSVYWYQQSLDQGLQFLIQYYNGEERAKGNILERFSAQQFPDLHSELNLSSLELGDSALYFCASSLLAGSYNEQFFGPGTRLTVL.

The chain has TRBV28 and TRBJ2-5; the D gene is possibly TRBD1 (5 bases). V lost 5 bases to trimming and J lost 5 bases, with 12 bases between them. Germline assignment: CDR1 MDHEN and CDR2 SYDVKM. This CDR3 is 13 amino acids long. The CDR3 DNA reads TGTGCCAGCAGTCAGGGTTTTGGGGAGACCCAGTACTTC. Its protein product is CASSQGFGETQYF.

The genes are TRBV7-8 and TRBJ2-7; tentative D call: TRBD2 (6 bases). CDR3 length: 16 residues. The germline V gene has CDR1 SGHVS and CDR2 FQNEAQ. V lost 3 bases, J lost 6 bases, and 21 bases lay in between. The CDR3 loop is CASSLQTTILGSEQYF. CDR3 coding DNA: TGTGCCAGCAGCTTGCAGACAACTATACTCGGGAGCGAGCAGTACTTC.

CDR3 sequence reads: CASSAARKGEGRRELFF. The CDR3 region has the DNA TGTGCCAGCAGCGCTGCCCGGAAGGGGGAGGGCCGGAGGGAGCTGTTTTTT. This sequence joins TRBV9 and TRBJ2-2, with D possibly being TRBD2 (7 bases). The CDR3 runs to 17 residues. V lost 3 bases and J 9 bases, leaving 24 bases between the germline ends. Germline loops: CDR1 SGDLS, CDR2 YYNGEE.

The chain recombines TRBV2 with TRBJ1-2, with D possibly matching TRBD1 (5 bases). Germline V gene sequence: CDR1 SNHLY, CDR2 FYNNEI. The CDR3 contains 14 residues. Trimming stripped 2 bases from V and 1 base from J, with 8 bases between. CDR3 residues: CASSEHQGNYGYTF. CDR3 DNA sequence: TGTGCCAGCAGTGAACATCAGGGTAACTATGGCTACACCTTC. Full variable domain (missing parts from reference TRBV2 and TRBJ1-2): EPEVTQTPSHQVTQMGQEVILRCVPISNHLYFYWYRQILGQKVEFLVSFYNNEISEKSEIFDDQFSVERPDGSNFTLKIRSTKLEDSAMYFCASSEHQGNYGYTFGSGTRLTVV.

This chain joins TRBV15 and TRBJ2-7, with unresolved D. Deletions cut 0 bases from V and 1 base from J, with 7 bases between. CDR1 is LNHNV, CDR2 YYDKDF, per germline (reference sequence). CDR3 length equals 14 residues. The CDR3 nucleotides read TGTGCCACCAGCAGAGAGGGCATTTCCTACGAGCAGTACTTC. Translating it yields CATSREGISYEQYF. The complete variable domain, with remaining parts taken from reference TRBV15 and TRBJ2-7, reads DAMVIQNPRYQVTQFGKPVTLSCSQTLNHNVMYWYQQKSSQAPKLLFHYYDKDFNNEADTPDNFQSRRPNTSFCFLDIRSPGLGDTAMYLCATSREGISYEQYFGPGTRLTVT.

This chain uses TRBV11-3 with TRBJ2-3; 9 bases fit TRBD2. V gave up 1 base and J gave up 5 bases; unmatched junction bases: 10. In germline, CDR1 is SGHNT, CDR2 YENEEA. The CDR3 spans 17 residues. The CDR3 loop reads CASSLVASGIFIDTQYF. The CDR3 coding sequence is TGTGCCAGCAGCTTAGTCGCTAGCGGGATATTCATAGATACGCAGTATTTT.

The V call is TRBV27, the J call TRBJ2-7; D unresolved. The V gene's germline CDR1 is MNHEY and CDR2 SMNVEV (reference sequence). Trimming pared 3 bases from V and 4 bases from J, leaving 13 bases between. The CDR3 length is 14 residues. The DNA for the CDR3 is TGTGCCAGCAGTTTTTTAGCCTCTTCGTACGAGCAGTACTTC. Translation gives CASSFLASSYEQYF.

A single count supports this clone. The chain couples TRBV4-3 to TRBJ1-2, with TRBD1 matching over 9 bases. V trimming: 5 bases; J trimming: 3 bases; junction bases outside the gene matches: 10. CDR1 and CDR2 (germline): LGHNA, YSLEER. This CDR3 comprises 16 residues. CDR3 nucleotides: TGCGCCAGCAGCTACTTACAGGGGGCTTCCTACTATGGCTACACCTTC. Its protein product is CASSYLQGASYYGYTF.

The V and J genes are TRBV4-3 and TRBJ2-1; D perhaps matches TRBD2 (6 bases). Germline V lookup: CDR1 LGHNA, CDR2 YSLEER. Trimming left V 1 base short and J 10 bases short, with 14 bases between. The CDR3 covers 14 residues. CDR3: CASSQGVTSHEQFF. CDR3 coding DNA: TGCGCCAGCAGCCAAGGGGTGACTAGTCACGAGCAGTTCTTC.